Listed here is a single TCR beta chain. The antigen it binds to is not known. Base-call qualities are not available, and no considerably larger clone is one nucleotide away. The source of the sample is a study of blood T cells in healthy people across ages (dated by TCRdb to between 2014 and 2017). Regarding the research as a whole: In model experiments, template switching captured about one uniquely barcoded TCR beta cDNA molecule for every two T cells. Using the same blood draw, the study looked at two additional independent replicas of 1 million unique cDNA reads for two donors, one aged 18 to 30 and the other aged 80 or older. The donors were divided into four age groups: young (average approximately 17 years), middle-aged (over 35), aged (under 70) and long-lived (about 79). To avoid experimental bias, donors of different ages were randomly spread across the sequencing lanes. To track age-related changes in TCR beta repertoire diversity, the study relied on deep sequencing normalized with unique cDNA molecular identifiers.

The roughly 42 donors, aged about 6 to 95 years, were systemically healthy Caucasian individuals from Russia. Each donor gave ten milliliters of peripheral blood, drawn into EDTA-treated Vacutainer tubes. Ficoll-Paque density-gradient centrifugation was used to isolate PBMCs, with at least 7 million obtained per sample. Total RNA was extracted from PBMCs with Trizol reagent, with at least 5.5 micrograms obtained per sample. Naive CD45RAhigh/CD27high T cell percentages were measured by flow cytometry on a PBMC aliquot from every donor. Paper-wide results and their limitations: Since profiling was done on bulk unsorted PBMCs, naive and antigen-experienced compartments could not be conclusively compared. Compared with the aged group, more naive CD4+ T cells, fewer expanded clones and increased TCR diversity were shown by the long-lived group, suggesting age selection. Estimates of total diversity from one million sequenced T cells were regarded as lower bounds and underestimates. The CMV infection status of donors was not known, potentially confounding age-related changes in expanded clonotypes. Observed TCR beta diversity correlated strongly with the percentage of naive T cells measured by flow cytometry. As age increased, observed TCR beta diversity per million T cells dropped in a roughly linear way, and a significant reduction was already evident by age 40.

Looking up the germline V gene yields CDR1 SGHTA and CDR2 FQGNSA. Unmatched junction bases come to 10, with V trimmed by 1 base and J by 5 bases. From the cysteine through the phenylalanine, the CDR3 covers 17 amino acids. The retained sequence is limited to the CDR3, 51 bases, with the frame set at the first base. Library construction relied on 5' RACE. Data came from an Illumina HiSeq 2500. A second roughly 7 to 11 cycle PCR used a sample-barcoded 5' primer and a J-beta primer mix. A unique molecular identifier was introduced onto each TCR beta cDNA molecule by a template-switch 5' adaptor carrying 12 random nucleotides. At least 2.5 million CDR3-containing paired-end reads were obtained from each sample. First-strand cDNA was synthesized from all RNA with the Mint cDNA synthesis kit, primed by a TRBC-specific oligonucleotide. Following uracil-DNA glycosylase treatment, a first 18-cycle PCR with universal primers M1SS and BC2_uni_R was performed on all cDNA. The paper's data handling went like this. Normalization of each sample was performed by random selection of 1 million high-quality reads, each carrying a distinct molecular identifier. Instead of being binned into consensus sequences, reads with shared molecular identifiers were discarded. MiTCR, set to a Q25 quality threshold and the strictest error-elimination algorithm, was used for CDR3 identification, clonotype clustering and error correction. A nonparametric unseen species model with Euler transformation was used to estimate lower-bound total TCR beta diversity. TCRdb trimmed the raw reads at Q25, called clones with MiXCR and kept productive beta chains. When rows share a CDR3 protein, they turn into one entry using the most common DNA and genes. These V and J calls originate from TCRdb's pipeline instead of the authors' own analysis. The sample profile shows 920,000 or so distinct CDR3 sequences; around 45% of them were found once. About 19% of the sample is taken by the ten largest.

The chain links TRBV7-2 with TRBJ2-2, and TRBD2 matches 7 of the central bases. The sequencing sample was made of blood. The sequence was obtained from an older woman in good health. The encoded CDR3 is CASSLGALASGTGELFF. The DNA sequence follows: TGTGCCAGCAGCTTAGGAGCTCTGGCTAGCGGTACCGGGGAGCTGTTTTTT.